The present entry profiles one T cell receptor (beta chain) with its context. Its antigen is not known. This sample is part of a study of cytomegalovirus exposure and HLA in healthy donors. This CDR3 comprises 16 residues. V was trimmed by 2 bases and J by 6 bases, leaving 17 bases between them. Germline CDR1 is SGHAT and CDR2 is FQNNGV. Researchers ran the PCR with 60 Vbeta and 13 Jbeta primers. The protocol was immunoSEQ multiplex PCR, while the TCRdb copy is restricted to in-frame clones and leaves out a portion. The sample includes under 200,000 clones, over 75% seen only once; the top ten take over 13%. Whole-study results and caveats: HLA restriction was apparent for most CMV-associated TCR beta chains in a later analysis. An apparent linkage of common viral pathogens to several of the most significant clusters emerged in a later analysis. Other equally common chains were less clonally expanded than HLA-associated TCR beta chains, a later analysis showed.

The source material was PBMCs. This clonotype originated in a man aged 50-59 years in good health and CMV-seropositive. This rearrangement joins TRBV11-2 to TRBJ2-1, with D possibly TRBD2 on 7 matching bases. The CDR3 loop is CASSLIGGAGVNEQFF. For the CDR3, the DNA is TGTGCCAGCAGCTTAATAGGGGGGGCTGGGGTCAATGAGCAGTTCTTC.